This entry features one TCR beta chain sequence. Antigen: not known. The PCR was carried out with 60 Vbeta primers and 13 Jbeta primers. Assay: immunoSEQ multiplex PCR; the TCRdb copy retains only in-frame clones and omits some. In total, the table holds 70,000 or so clones. The data derive from a study of cytomegalovirus exposure and HLA in healthy donors. Whole-study results and caveats: A later analysis showed TCR association rates differing by HLA locus, peaking at DRB1 and lowest at HLA-C.

V was clipped by 0 bases and J by 1 base; unmatched bases: 3. This CDR3 comprises 15 residues. CDR1 is SGHRS, CDR2 YFSETQ, per germline. The sequence came from a middle-aged man in good health and CMV-seronegative. The gene calls are TRBV5-1 and TRBJ1-1; 7 nucleotides align to TRBD1. Sequencing was carried out using PBMCs. CDR3 sequence reads: CASSLGGGWNTEAFF. The CDR3 nucleotides read TGCGCCAGCAGCTTGGGAGGGGGCTGGAACACTGAAGCTTTCTTT.